What follows are 14 T cell receptor beta chains derived from one specimen sequenced in a study of CD8 T cells in Susac syndrome. With random hexamers, reverse transcription was performed on about 0.45 to 1 ug of RNA. TCRdb recomputed calls from the immunoSEQ multiplex PCR reads with MiXCR, one row per CDR3 protein. Of some 210,000 distinct CDR3 sequences in the sample, about 95% are singletons; the top ten hold around 0.15%. The sequencing sample was made of CD4+ T cells from PBMCs. All receptors derive from a human donor with Susac syndrome.

The gene calls are TRBV15 and TRBJ1-3, with no clear D. The CDR3 runs 17 residues. Germline loops: CDR1 LNHNV, CDR2 YYDKDF (reference sequence). The V and J ends lost 3 bases and 2 bases respectively, with 17 bases between them. The CDR3 protein is CATSSETLGFPGNTIYF. The CDR3 DNA reads as TGTGCCACCAGCAGTGAAACCTTGGGGTTTCCTGGAAACACCATATATTTT. The full variable domain, rest sourced from reference TRBV15 and TRBJ1-3, is DAMVIQNPRYQVTQFGKPVTLSCSQTLNHNVMYWYQQKSSQAPKLLFHYYDKDFNNEADTPDNFQSRRPNTSFCFLDIRSPGLGDTAMYLCATSSETLGFPGNTIYFGEGSWLTVV.

The chain combines TRBV11-1 with TRBJ2-5; D uncertain. The ends were cut back, 1 base at V and 9 bases at J, with 12 bases in the middle. CDR1 and CDR2 from the germline V gene are SGHAT and FQDESV (reference sequence). The CDR3 length is 13 residues. The CDR3 region has the DNA TGTGCCAGCAGCTTAGAAGTAGGAGTGGCCCAGTACTTC. Protein product: CASSLEVGVAQYF.

J is TRBJ1-5 and V is TRBV24-1; TRBD1 might be the D (6 bases). With 9 bases removed from V and 6 bases from J, the gap between germline ends came to 14 bases. Per germline, CDR1 KGHDR and CDR2 SFDVKD. This CDR3 comprises 13 residues. The CDR3 sequence is CATSRGGSQPQHF. The CDR3 nucleotides are TGTGCCACCTCCCGAGGGGGGAGTCAGCCCCAGCATTTT.

This chain uses TRBV6-5 with TRBJ1-1; D remains unclear. CDR3 size: 14 residues. In germline, CDR1 is MNHEY, CDR2 SVGAGI. The V end was cut by 6 bases, the J end by 0 bases, with 11 bases between. CDR3 loop: CASSLLQVNTEAFF. The CDR3 region has the DNA TGTGCCAGCAGCCTACTGCAGGTGAACACTGAAGCTTTCTTT.

V usage is TRBV9 and J usage is TRBJ2-3; 13 positions match TRBD2. V lost 3 bases to trimming and J lost 4 bases; unmatched junction nucleotides: 14. Germline values: CDR1 SGDLS, CDR2 YYNGEE. The CDR3 extends over 19 amino acids. The DNA for the CDR3 is TGTGCCAGCAGCGCTTCTATCTCCCGACTAGCGGGGGGACCAGATACGCAGTATTTT. The encoded protein is CASSASISRLAGGPDTQYF.

This clonotype has only one observation. This rearrangement joins TRBV5-4 to TRBJ2-5; TRBD2 is a possible D gene (7 bases). The V gene's germline CDR1 is SGHNT and CDR2 YYREEE (reference sequence). The CDR3 totals 14 residues. Trimming removed 5 bases at V and 1 base at J, with 12 bases between. The DNA for the CDR3 is TGTGCCAGCAGTGGGGGGGCCTCCCAAGAGACCCAGTACTTC. Its translation is CASSGGASQETQYF.

The chain carries TRBV7-9 and TRBJ1-2, with D hard to call. V gave up 1 base and J gave up 8 bases, with 17 bases separating them. This CDR3 contains 15 residues. The germline V gene has CDR1 SEHNR and CDR2 FQNEAQ (reference sequence). The CDR3 DNA reads as TGTGCCAGCAGCTTAGACCTCGGGGAGGGCCACGGCTACACCTTC. It codes for CASSLDLGEGHGYTF.

The rearrangement uses TRBV5-6 and TRBJ2-1; a weak D match, TRBD1 (5 bases). Trimming removed 4 bases from V and 0 bases from J, with 11 bases in between. This CDR3 region has 15 residues. Germline V lookup: CDR1 SGHDT, CDR2 YYEEEE. This CDR3 reads CASSAWGGSYNEQFF. The CDR3 nucleotides are TGTGCCAGCAGCGCTTGGGGCGGCTCCTACAATGAGCAGTTCTTC.

The chain combines TRBV2 with TRBJ2-2; maybe TRBD2 (7 bases). CDR1 and CDR2 from the germline V gene are SNHLY and FYNNEI. The CDR3 is 14 residues long. The V gene lost 10 bases and the J gene lost 3 bases, with 15 bases spanning the gap. The CDR3 nucleotides read TGTGCCACCGGTCGGGGGGCGGACACCGGGGAGCTGTTTTTT. Protein sequence: CATGRGADTGELFF. The complete variable domain, with remaining parts taken from reference TRBV2 and TRBJ2-2, reads EPEVTQTPSHQVTQMGQEVILRCVPISNHLYFYWYRQILGQKVEFLVSFYNNEISEKSEIFDDQFSVERPDGSNFTLKIRSTKLEDSAMYFCATGRGADTGELFFGEGSRLTVL.

This chain connects TRBV9 to TRBJ1-5; D gene unclear. Trimming shortened V by 10 bases and J by 4 bases, and 18 bases separated the two germline ends. This CDR3 has 14 amino acids. Germline values: CDR1 SGDLS, CDR2 YYNGEE. This CDR3 reads CAGIQTSRNQPQHF. The DNA for the CDR3 is TGTGCCGGTATACAGACTTCAAGGAATCAGCCCCAGCATTTT.

The chain combines TRBV20-1 with TRBJ2-2; 7 bases match TRBD2. The germline CDR1 and CDR2 sequences are DFQATT and SNEGSKA (reference sequence). The CDR3 has 11 residues. The CDR3 nucleotides are TGCAGCGTTCGGGGGGCCGGGGAGCTGTTTTTT. As protein: CSVRGAGELFF.

The rearrangement joins TRBV20-1 to TRBJ1-1; no firm D call. Trimming removed 2 bases at V and 3 bases at J, with 1 base between. Germline V lookup: CDR1 DFQATT, CDR2 SNEGSKA (reference sequence). CDR3 size: 10 residues. The CDR3 region has the DNA TGCAGTGCTAGATACACTGAAGCTTTCTTT. It is translated as CSARYTEAFF.

This rearrangement joins TRBV4-2 to TRBJ2-5; D gene ambiguous. The germline gives CDR1 LGHNA, CDR2 YNFKEQ. This CDR3 is built from 13 residues. V gave up 5 bases and J gave up 5 bases, with 12 bases separating them. The CDR3 DNA is TGTGCCAGCAGCTCGTCGGGTGGGGAGACCCAGTACTTC. Its translation is CASSSSGGETQYF.

The chain employs TRBV6-5 and TRBJ2-5, with 9 nucleotides matching TRBD1. Trimming at V came to 6 bases and at J to 4 bases, leaving 9 bases not matched to a gene. The CDR3 extends over 15 amino acids. CDR1 is MNHEY, CDR2 SVGAGI, per germline. CDR3 sequence: CASRGRTGDLETQYF. CDR3 coding DNA: TGTGCCAGCAGGGGAAGGACAGGGGATCTAGAGACCCAGTACTTC.